A single sample gave rise to the 20 T cell receptor beta chains below, sequenced in a study of regulatory T cells in long-lasting Graves disease. CDR3-region Arm-PCR and iRepertoire HTBI primers produced the TCR beta libraries. TCRdb passed the multiplex PCR reads through MiXCR, listing each CDR3 protein once. The sample holds under 300,000 distinct CDR3 sequences; around 18% are singletons and the top ten take 13% to 15%. Time point specified: newly diagnosed GD, antithyroid drugs for less than 3 months. PBMCs provided the RNA from which the TCR library was made. This sample also belongs to another study, concerning T cells in Graves' hyperthyroidism and ophthalmopathy.

The material sequenced was peripheral blood mononuclear cells (PBMCs), taken at new diagnosis, from a patient treated with antithyroid drugs. These TCRs come from a woman younger than 45 with Graves disease.

This chain connects TRBV25-1 to TRBJ2-3, with TRBD1 identical over 7 bases. With 5 bases clipped from V and 1 base from J, the junction kept 6 bases outside the gene matches. CDR3 length: 15 amino acids. Germline V lookup: CDR1 MGHDK, CDR2 SYGVNS. CDR3 sequence (DNA): TGTGCCAGCAGTACAGGGGTTAGAGGCACAGATACGCAGTATTTT. Its translation: CASSTGVRGTDTQYF.

This clonotype occurred many times. V gene TRBV6-1 combines with J gene TRBJ2-3; TRBD2 matches at 7 bases. The ends lost 6 bases at V and 4 bases at J; junction bases unmatched: 1. The germline V gene encodes CDR1 MNHNS and CDR2 SASEGT. CDR3 size: 12 residues. Here the CDR3 reads CASRGGADTQYF. Written as DNA, the CDR3 is TGTGCCAGCAGGGGGGGGGCAGATACGCAGTATTTT.

This clonotype was counted ten times or more. The V gene is TRBV19, the J gene TRBJ1-1; D may be TRBD1 (6 bases). Germline assignment: CDR1 LNHDA and CDR2 SQIVND (reference sequence). Trimming left V 3 bases short and J 1 base short, with 12 bases between. There are 15 residues in the CDR3. The CDR3 DNA sequence: TGTGCCAGTAGTATCCCCGGGGGCGAGAACACTGAAGCTTTCTTT. Its protein product is CASSIPGGENTEAFF. Full variable domain (outside the CDR3, taken from reference TRBV19 and TRBJ1-1): DGGITQSPKYLFRKEGQNVTLSCEQNLNHDAMYWYRQDPGQGLRLIYYSQIVNDFQKGDIAEGYSVSREKKESFPLTVTSAQKNPTAFYLCASSIPGGENTEAFFGQGTRLTVV.

This clonotype was observed a few times. The genes are TRBV7-6 and TRBJ1-1; D unresolved. V was pared by 8 bases and J by 3 bases, with 13 bases between. The CDR3 contains 13 residues. Germline V gene sequence: CDR1 SGHVS, CDR2 FNYEAQ. The CDR3 spells CASAYQRDTEAFF. CDR3 coding DNA: TGTGCCAGCGCTTATCAGCGTGACACTGAAGCTTTCTTT.

At least ten counts were recorded for this clonotype. The V call is TRBV20-1, the J call TRBJ2-4, with TRBD2 matching 7 bases. V gave up 5 bases and J gave up 8 bases; unmatched junction bases: 9. Germline V gene sequence: CDR1 DFQATT, CDR2 SNEGSKA (reference sequence). This CDR3 is built from 13 residues. CDR3 residues: CSAPASRGDIQYF. For the CDR3, the DNA is TGCAGTGCTCCGGCCTCACGGGGGGACATTCAGTACTTC.

This clonotype was seen many times. The chain combines TRBV7-6 with TRBJ2-2; D may be TRBD2 (6 bases). V was clipped by 1 base and J by 3 bases, with 12 bases between them. CDR1 is SGHVS and CDR2 is FNYEAQ in the germline V gene. The CDR3 contains 16 residues. Here the CDR3 DNA reads TGTGCCAGCAGCTTAGTGGGGGACTCATACACCGGGGAGCTGTTTTTT. This sequence encodes CASSLVGDSYTGELFF.

A remark on this clonotype: A single base is all that separates this from a far larger clone, so a read error is likely. The chain has TRBV7-2 and TRBJ2-7, with 7 bases matching TRBD1. This CDR3 is built from 16 residues. J lost 7 bases, V lost 1 base, and 13 bases had no gene match. From germline, CDR1 is SGHTA and CDR2 FQGNSA. This CDR3 is CASSLVGQVTYNEQYF. In DNA, the CDR3 is TGTGCCAGCAGCTTAGTCGGACAGGTGACTTACAATGAGCAGTACTTC.

This clonotype was found a few times. A clone one base away is much larger, so this may be a read error. The chain recombines TRBV12-5 with TRBJ1-3; D may be TRBD1 (5 bases). CDR3 size: 14 residues. Germline V CDR1 and CDR2: LGHNT, FRNRAP. The CDR3 nucleotides read TGTGCTAGTGGCCTTCCCGGGACGGCAAACACCACATATTTT. The encoded protein is CASGLPGTANTTYF.

This clonotype was observed a few times. The gene calls are TRBV6-1 and TRBJ1-2; 7 bases align to TRBD1. The CDR3 is 13 amino acids. CDR1 is MNHNS, CDR2 SASEGT, per germline. J lost 2 bases, V lost 6 bases, and 3 bases had no gene match. The CDR3 sequence: CASSAGGNYGYTF. The CDR3 bases are TGTGCCAGCAGCGCAGGGGGAAACTATGGCTACACCTTC.

This clonotype was counted ten times or more. V and J are TRBV19 and TRBJ2-3, with D possibly matching TRBD1 (5 bases). V was trimmed by 5 bases and J by 1 base, leaving 10 bases between them. This CDR3 has 14 amino acids. CDR1 and CDR2 (germline): LNHDA, SQIVND (reference sequence). DNA of the CDR3: TGTGCCAGTAGTTGGGGCAGGGGCACAGATACGCAGTATTTT. It is translated as CASSWGRGTDTQYF.

This clonotype was recorded at least ten times. The chain has TRBV7-3 and TRBJ2-7, with a possible D match to TRBD2 (5 bases). CDR3 size: 17 residues. Deletions cut 1 base from V and 0 bases from J, with 16 bases between. The germline gives CDR1 SGHTA, CDR2 FQGTGA. CDR3 sequence (DNA): TGTGCCAGCAGCTTAAATAGGAGCGGCAGGAGCTCCTACGAGCAGTACTTC. Translation gives CASSLNRSGRSSYEQYF.

The V call is TRBV6-2 or TRBV6-3, the J call TRBJ1-1; 7 bases are a match to TRBD1. CDR3 length equals 17 residues. Germline CDR1 reads MNHEY; CDR2 reads SVGEGT. V lost 8 bases to trimming and J lost 1 base; unmatched junction nucleotides: 16. The CDR3 nucleotides read TGTGCCAGCGGACAAGGAACAGGGGTCGGAGCGAACACTGAAGCTTTCTTT. It is translated as CASGQGTGVGANTEAFF.

This chain's CDR3 is CASSQDGGAAEQFF. As DNA, the CDR3 is TGTGCCAGCAGCCAAGACGGGGGGGCAGCTGAGCAGTTCTTC. The V gene is TRBV3-1, the J gene TRBJ2-1; 8 bases are shared with TRBD2. The CDR3 sequence is 14 residues long. Germline lookup yields CDR1 LGHDT and CDR2 YNNKEL (reference sequence). V lost 0 bases and J lost 9; bases outside the gene matches: 4.

This clonotype was recorded many times. The V and J genes are TRBV10-3 and TRBJ1-2, with 10 bases fitting TRBD1. The V gene's germline CDR1 is ENHRY and CDR2 SYGVKD. The V and J ends lost 3 bases and 6 bases, in that order; junction bases with no gene match: 13. CDR3 length equals 17 residues. DNA for the CDR3: TGTGCCATCAGTGAAAGTGGGACAGGGGTTATAGTTCATGGCTACACCTTC. It yields the protein CAISESGTGVIVHGYTF.

This clonotype was counted at least ten times. This chain connects TRBV7-9 to TRBJ1-3; 7 bases agree with TRBD1. From germline, CDR1 is SEHNR and CDR2 FQNEAQ (reference sequence). V lost 9 bases, J lost 8 bases, and 16 bases stayed unmatched. This CDR3 is 15 amino acids long. CDR3 amino acids: CASAGQVNGLDTIYF. The CDR3 DNA is TGTGCCAGTGCCGGACAGGTTAATGGGCTGGACACCATATATTTT.

This clonotype came up a few times. A much larger clone lies a single base off, so this may be a read error. The chain uses TRBV10-3 and TRBJ1-2, with 7 bases identical to TRBD1. Germline V gene sequence: CDR1 ENHRY, CDR2 SYGVKD. CDR3 length: 14 amino acids. CDR3 protein: CASSAWDSAYGYTF. CDR3 DNA sequence: TGTGCCAGCAGTGCTTGGGACAGCGCCTATGGCTACACCTTC.

This clonotype was recorded many times. The chain joins TRBV6-1 to TRBJ1-1; D gene ambiguous. CDR3 size: 15 residues. Trimming shortened V by 6 bases and J by 5 bases, and 19 bases separated the two germline ends. Germline assignment: CDR1 MNHNS and CDR2 SASEGT. DNA of the CDR3: TGTGCCAGCAGCTTTCAAGGTGCACGAGGGACTGAAGCTTTCTTT. Its protein is CASSFQGARGTEAFF.

Many counts were recorded for this clonotype. This chain links TRBV20-1 with TRBJ1-4; D not resolved. The CDR3 spans 16 residues. The ends were cut back, 0 bases at V and 4 bases at J, with 15 bases in the middle. The germline CDR1 and CDR2 sequences are DFQATT and SNEGSKA (reference sequence). The CDR3 DNA reads as TGCAGTGCTAGAGATCTCATGGGGAGGAGTAATGAAAAACTGTTTTTT. It specifies CSARDLMGRSNEKLFF.

This clonotype was seen a handful of times. The V call is TRBV5-1, the J call TRBJ2-5; 10 bases map to TRBD1. Germline CDR1 is SGHRS and CDR2 is YFSETQ. The ends lost 0 bases at V and 5 bases at J; junction bases unmatched: 13. CDR3 length: 18 amino acids. The CDR3 coding sequence is TGCGCCAGCAGCTTGGTCCCCCCGGGACAGGGGCAGGGGGAGACCCAGTACTTC. Translation gives CASSLVPPGQGQGETQYF.

This clonotype was seen repeatedly, ten times or more. The V gene is TRBV27, the J gene TRBJ1-5, with D hard to call. CDR1 and CDR2 from the germline V gene are MNHEY and SMNVEV (reference sequence). CDR3 length: 15 amino acids. V was pared by 8 bases and J by 2 bases, with 16 bases between. CDR3 residues: CASRDVNGGNQPQHF. The CDR3 DNA reads as TGTGCCAGCCGAGACGTTAATGGGGGCAATCAGCCCCAGCATTTT.